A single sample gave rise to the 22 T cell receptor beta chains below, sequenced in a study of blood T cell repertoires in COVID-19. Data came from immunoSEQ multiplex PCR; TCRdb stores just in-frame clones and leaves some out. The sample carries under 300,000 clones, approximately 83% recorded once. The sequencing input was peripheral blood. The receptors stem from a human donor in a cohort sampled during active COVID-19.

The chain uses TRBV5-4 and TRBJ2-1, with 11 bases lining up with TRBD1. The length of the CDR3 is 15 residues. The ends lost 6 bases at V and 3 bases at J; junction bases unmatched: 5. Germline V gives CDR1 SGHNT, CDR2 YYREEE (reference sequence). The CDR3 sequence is CASIRGTGGYNEQFF. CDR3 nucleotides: TGTGCCAGCATTAGAGGGACAGGGGGCTACAATGAGCAGTTCTTC.

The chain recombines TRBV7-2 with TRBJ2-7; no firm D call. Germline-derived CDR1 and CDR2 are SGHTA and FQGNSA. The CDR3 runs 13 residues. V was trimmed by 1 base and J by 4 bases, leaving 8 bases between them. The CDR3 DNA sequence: TGTGCCAGCAGCTTAGGTCAGAATTACGAGCAGTACTTC. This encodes CASSLGQNYEQYF.

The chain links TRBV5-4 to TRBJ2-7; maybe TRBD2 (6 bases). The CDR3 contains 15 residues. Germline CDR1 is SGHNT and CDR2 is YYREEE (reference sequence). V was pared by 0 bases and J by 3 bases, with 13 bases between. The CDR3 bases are TGTGCCAGCAGCTTGGACAGGAGGGGCCTCTACGAGCAGTACTTC. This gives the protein CASSLDRRGLYEQYF.

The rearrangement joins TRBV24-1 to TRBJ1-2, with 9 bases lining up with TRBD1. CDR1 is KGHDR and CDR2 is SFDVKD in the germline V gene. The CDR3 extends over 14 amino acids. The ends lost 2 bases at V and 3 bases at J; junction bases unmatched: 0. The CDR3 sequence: CATSDWDRDYGYTF. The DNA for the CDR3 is TGTGCCACCAGTGATTGGGACAGGGACTATGGCTACACCTTC.

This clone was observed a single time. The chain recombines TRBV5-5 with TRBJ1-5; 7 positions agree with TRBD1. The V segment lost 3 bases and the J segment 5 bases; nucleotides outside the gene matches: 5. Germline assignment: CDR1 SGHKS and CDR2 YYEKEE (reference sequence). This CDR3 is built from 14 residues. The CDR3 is CASSSTGLDQPQHF. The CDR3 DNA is TGTGCCAGCAGCTCGACAGGGTTGGATCAGCCCCAGCATTTT.

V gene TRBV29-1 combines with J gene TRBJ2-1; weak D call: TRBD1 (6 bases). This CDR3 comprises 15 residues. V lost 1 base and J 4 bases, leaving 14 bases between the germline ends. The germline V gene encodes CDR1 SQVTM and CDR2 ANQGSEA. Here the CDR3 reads CSVEVGMDRYNEQFF. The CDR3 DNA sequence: TGCAGCGTTGAAGTTGGGATGGACAGATACAATGAGCAGTTCTTC.

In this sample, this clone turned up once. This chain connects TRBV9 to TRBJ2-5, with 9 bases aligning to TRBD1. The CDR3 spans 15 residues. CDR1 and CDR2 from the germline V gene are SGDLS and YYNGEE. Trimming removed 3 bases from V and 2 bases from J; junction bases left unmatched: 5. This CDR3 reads CASSGGGQGQETQYF. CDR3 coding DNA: TGTGCCAGCAGCGGCGGGGGACAGGGTCAAGAGACCCAGTACTTC.

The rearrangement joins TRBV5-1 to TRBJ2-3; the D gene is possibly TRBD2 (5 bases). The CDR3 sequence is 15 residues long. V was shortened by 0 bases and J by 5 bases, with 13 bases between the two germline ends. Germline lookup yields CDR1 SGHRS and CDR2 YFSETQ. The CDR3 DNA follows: TGCGCCAGCAGCTTGGACCACGCGGGCAAAGATACGCAGTATTTT. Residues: CASSLDHAGKDTQYF.

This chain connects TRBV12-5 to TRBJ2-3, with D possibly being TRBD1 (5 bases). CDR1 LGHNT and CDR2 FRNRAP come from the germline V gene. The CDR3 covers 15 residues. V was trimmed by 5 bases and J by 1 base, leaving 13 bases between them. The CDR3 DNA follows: TGTGCTAGTGGTACCCGAGTAGGGGGCACAGATACGCAGTATTTT. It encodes CASGTRVGGTDTQYF.

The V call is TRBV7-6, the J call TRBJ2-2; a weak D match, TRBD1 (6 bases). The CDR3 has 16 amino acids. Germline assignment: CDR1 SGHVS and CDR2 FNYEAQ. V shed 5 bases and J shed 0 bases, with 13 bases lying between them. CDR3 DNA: TGTGCCAGCAGCATATGGACAGTCGCGAACACCGGGGAGCTGTTTTTT. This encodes CASSIWTVANTGELFF. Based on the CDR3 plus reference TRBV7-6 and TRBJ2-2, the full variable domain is GAGVSQSPRYKVTKRGQDVALRCDPISGHVSLYWYRQALGQGPEFLTYFNYEAQQDKSGLPNDRFSAERPEGSISTLTIQRTEQRDSAMYRCASSIWTVANTGELFFGEGSRLTVL.

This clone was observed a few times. The CDR3 is CAWSVSEGVDGYTF. CDR3 sequence (DNA): TGTGCCTGGAGTGTAAGTGAAGGGGTCGATGGCTACACCTTC. The gene calls are TRBV30 and TRBJ1-2, with D possibly being TRBD1 (5 bases). Trimming removed 0 bases from V and 6 bases from J, with 14 bases in between. The germline V gene has CDR1 GTSNPN and CDR2 SVGIG (reference sequence). This CDR3 spans 14 amino acids.

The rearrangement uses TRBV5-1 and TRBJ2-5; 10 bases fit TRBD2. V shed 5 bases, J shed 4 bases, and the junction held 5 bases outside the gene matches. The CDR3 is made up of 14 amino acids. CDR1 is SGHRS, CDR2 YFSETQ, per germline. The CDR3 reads CASRVTSGAETQYF. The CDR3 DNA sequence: TGCGCCAGCAGGGTTACTAGCGGGGCAGAGACCCAGTACTTC.

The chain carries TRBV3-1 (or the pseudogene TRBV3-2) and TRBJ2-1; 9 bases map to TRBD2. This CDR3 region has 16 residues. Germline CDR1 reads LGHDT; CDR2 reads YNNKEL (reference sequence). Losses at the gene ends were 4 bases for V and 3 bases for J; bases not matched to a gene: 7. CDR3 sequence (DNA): TGTGCCAGCAGCCCAGTGAAGACTAGCGGCTACAATGAGCAGTTCTTC. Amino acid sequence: CASSPVKTSGYNEQFF.

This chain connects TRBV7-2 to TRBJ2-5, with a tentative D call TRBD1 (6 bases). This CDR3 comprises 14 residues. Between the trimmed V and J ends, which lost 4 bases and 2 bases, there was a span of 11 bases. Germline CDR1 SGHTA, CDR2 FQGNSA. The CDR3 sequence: CASSYTRGQETQYF. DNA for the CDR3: TGTGCCAGCAGCTATACTAGGGGGCAAGAGACCCAGTACTTC.

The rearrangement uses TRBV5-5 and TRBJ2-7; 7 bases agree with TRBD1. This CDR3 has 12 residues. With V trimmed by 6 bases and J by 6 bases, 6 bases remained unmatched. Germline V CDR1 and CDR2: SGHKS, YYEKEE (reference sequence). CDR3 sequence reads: CASTKDRVEQYF. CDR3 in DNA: TGTGCCAGCACTAAAGACAGGGTCGAGCAGTACTTC.

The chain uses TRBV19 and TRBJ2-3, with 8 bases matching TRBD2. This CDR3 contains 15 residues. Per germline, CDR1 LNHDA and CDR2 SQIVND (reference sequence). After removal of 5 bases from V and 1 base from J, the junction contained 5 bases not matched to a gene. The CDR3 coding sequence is TGTGCCAGTAGTTTTGCGGGGGGCGGCACAGATACGCAGTATTTT. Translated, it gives CASSFAGGGTDTQYF.

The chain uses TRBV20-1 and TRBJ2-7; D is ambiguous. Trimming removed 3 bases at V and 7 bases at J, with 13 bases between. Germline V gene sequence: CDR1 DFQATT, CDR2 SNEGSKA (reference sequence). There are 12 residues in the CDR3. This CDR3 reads CSASSTSEEQYF. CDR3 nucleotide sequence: TGCAGTGCTAGTTCGACATCGGAAGAGCAGTACTTC.

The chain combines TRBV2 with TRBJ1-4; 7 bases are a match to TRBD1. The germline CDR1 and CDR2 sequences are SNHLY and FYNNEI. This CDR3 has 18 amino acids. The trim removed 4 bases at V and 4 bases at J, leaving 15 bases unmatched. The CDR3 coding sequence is TGTGCCAGCAGTGGGTTCCCCACACACAGGGGAATTAATGAAAAACTGTTTTTT. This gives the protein CASSGFPTHRGINEKLFF.

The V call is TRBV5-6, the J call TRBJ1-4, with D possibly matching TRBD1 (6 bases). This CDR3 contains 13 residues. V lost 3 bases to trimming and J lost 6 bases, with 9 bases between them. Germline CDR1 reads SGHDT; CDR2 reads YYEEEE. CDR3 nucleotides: TGTGCCAGCAGCTACAGGGTAGATGAAAAACTGTTTTTT. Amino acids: CASSYRVDEKLFF.

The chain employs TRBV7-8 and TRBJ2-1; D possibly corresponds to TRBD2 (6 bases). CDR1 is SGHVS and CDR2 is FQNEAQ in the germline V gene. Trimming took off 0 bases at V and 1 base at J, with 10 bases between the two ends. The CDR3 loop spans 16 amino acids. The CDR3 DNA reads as TGTGCCAGCAGCTTAGCGGAGGGCCGTTCCTACAATGAGCAGTTCTTC. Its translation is CASSLAEGRSYNEQFF. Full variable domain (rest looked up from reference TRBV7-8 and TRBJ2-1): GAGVSQSPRYKVAKRGQDVALRCDPISGHVSLFWYQQALGQGPEFLTYFQNEAQLDKSGLPSDRFFAERPEGSVSTLKIQRTQQEDSAVYLCASSLAEGRSYNEQFFGPGTRLTVL.

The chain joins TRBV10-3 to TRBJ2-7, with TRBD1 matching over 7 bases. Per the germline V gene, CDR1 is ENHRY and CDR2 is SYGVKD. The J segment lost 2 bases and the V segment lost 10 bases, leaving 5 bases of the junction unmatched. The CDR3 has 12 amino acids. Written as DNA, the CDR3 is TGTGCCACGAAGGACAGGCCCTACGAGCAGTACTTC. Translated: CATKDRPYEQYF.

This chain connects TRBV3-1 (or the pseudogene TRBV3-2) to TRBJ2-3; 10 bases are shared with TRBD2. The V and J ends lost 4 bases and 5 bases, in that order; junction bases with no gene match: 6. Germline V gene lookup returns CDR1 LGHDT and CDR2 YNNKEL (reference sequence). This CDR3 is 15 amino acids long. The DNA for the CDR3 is TGTGCCAGCAGCCCCAGCGGGGGGGGCGGAGATACGCAGTATTTT. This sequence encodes CASSPSGGGGDTQYF.